This T cell receptor beta chain was found in a study of CD8+ T cells in alopecia areata. Noted treatment: oral pan-JAK inhibitor, 5-10 mg twice daily. Alopecia areata patients gave lesional scalp punch biopsies and peripheral blood samples. Per germline, CDR1 SQVTM and CDR2 ANQGSEA. CDR3 length: 13 residues. With 2 bases clipped from V and 7 bases from J, the junction kept 7 bases outside the gene matches. RNA, once extracted, was reverse transcribed into cDNA for use as the sequencing template. Assay: immunoSEQ multiplex PCR; the TCRdb copy retains only in-frame clones and omits some. This table holds approximately 210,000 clones, around 64% found once.

The V gene is TRBV29-1, the J gene TRBJ1-2, with 7 positions matching TRBD1. The sequence came from a human donor with alopecia areata. The sample in question was CD4+ T cells sorted from blood, obtained around week 50, from a patient treated with tofacitinib. The CDR3 sequence is CSVESLEGAGYTF. In nucleotides, the CDR3 is TGCAGCGTTGAATCGTTAGAGGGGGCTGGCTACACCTTC.